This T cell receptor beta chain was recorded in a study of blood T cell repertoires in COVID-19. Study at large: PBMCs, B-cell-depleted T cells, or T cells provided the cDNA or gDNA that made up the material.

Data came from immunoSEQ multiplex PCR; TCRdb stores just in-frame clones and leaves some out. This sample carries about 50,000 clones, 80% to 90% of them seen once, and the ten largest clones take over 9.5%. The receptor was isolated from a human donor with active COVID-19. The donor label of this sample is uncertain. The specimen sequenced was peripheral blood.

CDR3 amino acids: CASSQGSGGAGRETQYF. The CDR3 DNA reads as TGCGCCAGCAGCCAAGGTAGCGGGGGGGCAGGACGAGAGACCCAGTACTTC. The chain links TRBV4-1 to TRBJ2-5; 11 nucleotides match TRBD2. V lost 1 base to trimming and J lost 4 bases; unmatched junction nucleotides: 8. The CDR3 has 17 amino acids. Germline CDR1 MGHRA, CDR2 YSYEKL.